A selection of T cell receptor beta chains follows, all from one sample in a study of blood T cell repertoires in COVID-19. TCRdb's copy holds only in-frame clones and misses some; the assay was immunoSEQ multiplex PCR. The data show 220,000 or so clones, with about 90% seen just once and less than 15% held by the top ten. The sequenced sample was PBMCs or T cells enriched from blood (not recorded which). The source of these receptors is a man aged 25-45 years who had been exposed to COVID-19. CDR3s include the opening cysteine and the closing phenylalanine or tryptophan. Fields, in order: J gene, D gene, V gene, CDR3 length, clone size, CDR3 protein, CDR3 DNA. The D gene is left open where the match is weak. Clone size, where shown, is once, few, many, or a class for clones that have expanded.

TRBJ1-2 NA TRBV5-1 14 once CASSVPQAGYGYTF TGCGCCAGCAGCGTACCACAGGCTGGCTATGGCTACACCTTC
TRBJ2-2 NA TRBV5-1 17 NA CASSLGYPAVSTGELFF TGCGCCAGCAGCTTGGGTTATCCTGCGGTCTCGACCGGGGAGCTGTTTTTT
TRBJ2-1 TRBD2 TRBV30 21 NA CAWSVWGLSGGPARSYNEQFF TGTGCCTGGAGTGTATGGGGTCTGAGCGGGGGGCCAGCTAGGTCCTACAATGAGCAGTTCTTC
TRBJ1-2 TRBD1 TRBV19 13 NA CASTFGQGRGYTF TGTGCCAGTACTTTCGGACAGGGTCGAGGCTACACCTTC
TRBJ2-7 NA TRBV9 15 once CASSGQDLSSYEQYF TGTGCCAGCAGCGGACAGGACCTTTCCTCCTACGAGCAGTACTTC
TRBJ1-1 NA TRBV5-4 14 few CASSFAGVNTEAFF TGTGCCAGCAGCTTTGCGGGGGTGAACACTGAAGCTTTCTTT
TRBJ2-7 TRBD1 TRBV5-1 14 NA CASSLRQGWNEQYF TGCGCCAGCAGCTTAAGACAGGGGTGGAACGAGCAGTACTTC
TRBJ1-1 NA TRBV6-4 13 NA CASSPRGDTEAFF TGTGCCAGCAGTCCCCGGGGGGACACTGAAGCTTTCTTT
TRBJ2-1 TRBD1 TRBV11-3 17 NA CASSHVRDSRSYNEQFF TGTGCCAGCAGCCATGTCCGGGACAGTAGATCCTACAATGAGCAGTTCTTC
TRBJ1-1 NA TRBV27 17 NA CASSSRPGTGSGAEAFF TGTGCCAGCAGTTCTCGTCCCGGGACGGGCTCGGGGGCTGAAGCTTTCTTT
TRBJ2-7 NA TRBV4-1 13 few CASSQGRSYEQYF TGCGCCAGCAGCCAAGGGCGGAGCTACGAGCAGTACTTC
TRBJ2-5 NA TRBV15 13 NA CATSRDRVETQYF TGTGCCACCAGCAGAGATAGAGTAGAGACCCAGTACTTC
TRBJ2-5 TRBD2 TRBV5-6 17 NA CASSLVTGGPLVETQYF TGTGCCAGCAGCTTGGTTACGGGGGGGCCGTTGGTAGAGACCCAGTACTTC
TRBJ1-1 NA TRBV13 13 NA CASSYHRDLEAFF TGTGCCAGCAGCTACCACAGGGATCTTGAAGCTTTCTTT
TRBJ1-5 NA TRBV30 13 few CAWSPGYDLPQHF TGTGCCTGGAGTCCAGGGTACGACTTGCCCCAGCATTTT
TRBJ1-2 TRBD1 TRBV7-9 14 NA CASSLKEGAQGYTF TGTGCCAGCAGCTTAAAGGAGGGGGCGCAAGGCTACACCTTC
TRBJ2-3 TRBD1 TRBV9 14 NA CASSVTGVGDTQYF TGTGCCAGCAGCGTCACAGGGGTGGGGGATACGCAGTATTTT
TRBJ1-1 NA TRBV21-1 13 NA CASSRGPSTEAFF TGTGCCAGCAGCAGGGGGCCCAGCACTGAAGCTTTCTTT
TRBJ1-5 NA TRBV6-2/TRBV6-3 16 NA CASSRGIYYSNQPQHF TGTGCCAGCAGTCGCGGGATATATTATAGCAATCAGCCCCAGCATTTT
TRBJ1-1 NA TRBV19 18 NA CASSPEGVPWVCEFAAFF TGTGCCAGTAGCCCCGAGGGGGTTCCCTGGGTCTGTGAGTTTGCCGCTTTCTTT
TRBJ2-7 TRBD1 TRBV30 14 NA CAWSVRGTGGEQYF TGTGCCTGGAGTGTAAGGGGGACAGGAGGGGAGCAGTACTTC
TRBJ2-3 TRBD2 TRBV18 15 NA CASSPSVAGEDTQYF TGTGCCAGCTCACCCTCTGTAGCGGGGGAAGATACGCAGTATTTT
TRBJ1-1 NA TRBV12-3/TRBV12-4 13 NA CASRRQSNTEAFF TGTGCCAGCAGACGACAGTCGAACACTGAAGCTTTCTTT
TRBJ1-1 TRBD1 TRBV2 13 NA CASSRTGNTEAFF TGTGCCAGCAGTCGGACAGGGAACACTGAAGCTTTCTTT
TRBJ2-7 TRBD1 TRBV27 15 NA CASSLRDSPINEQYF TGTGCCAGCAGTTTAAGGGACAGCCCAATCAACGAGCAGTACTTC
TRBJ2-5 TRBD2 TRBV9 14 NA CASSVGGGAGTQYF TGTGCCAGCAGCGTAGGGGGAGGGGCCGGGACCCAGTACTTC
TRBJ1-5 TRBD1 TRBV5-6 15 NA CASSRWDRESQPQHF TGTGCCAGCAGCAGGTGGGACAGGGAATCTCAGCCCCAGCATTTT
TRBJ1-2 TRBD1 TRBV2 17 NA CASSLKGGQGVVYGYTF TGTGCCAGCAGTCTAAAAGGGGGACAGGGCGTCGTCTATGGCTACACCTTC
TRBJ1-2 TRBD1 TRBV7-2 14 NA CASSLVGQGYGYTF TGTGCCAGCAGCTTAGTCGGACAGGGCTATGGCTACACCTTC
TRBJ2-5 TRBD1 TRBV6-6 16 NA CASSRGRQGPQETQYF TGTGCCAGCTCAAGGGGTAGACAGGGCCCCCAAGAGACCCAGTACTTC
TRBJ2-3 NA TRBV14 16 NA CASSQGAGTNYRTQYF TGTGCCAGCAGCCAAGGGGCGGGCACCAATTATCGTACGCAGTATTTT
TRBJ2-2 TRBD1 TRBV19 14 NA CASSIHQGAGELFF TGTGCCAGTAGTATACACCAGGGGGCCGGGGAGCTGTTTTTT
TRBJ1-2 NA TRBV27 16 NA CASSLKGGWANYGYTF TGTGCCAGCAGCCTAAAAGGGGGATGGGCTAACTATGGCTACACCTTC
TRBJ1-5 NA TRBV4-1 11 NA CASSQDWPQHF TGCGCCAGCAGCCAAGACTGGCCCCAGCATTTT
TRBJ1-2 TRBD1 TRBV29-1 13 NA CSVDKRQGIGYTF TGCAGCGTTGACAAACGACAGGGTATTGGCTACACCTTC
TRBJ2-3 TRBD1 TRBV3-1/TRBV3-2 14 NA CASSPRGFPDTQYF TGTGCCAGCAGCCCCAGGGGGTTTCCAGATACGCAGTATTTT
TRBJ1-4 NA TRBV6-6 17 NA CASSPLAEDATNEKLFF TGTGCCAGCAGTCCACTCGCAGAGGATGCAACTAATGAAAAACTGTTTTTT
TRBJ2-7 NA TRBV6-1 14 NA CASSHDRSSYEQYF TGTGCCAGCAGCCACGACAGGAGCTCCTACGAGCAGTACTTC